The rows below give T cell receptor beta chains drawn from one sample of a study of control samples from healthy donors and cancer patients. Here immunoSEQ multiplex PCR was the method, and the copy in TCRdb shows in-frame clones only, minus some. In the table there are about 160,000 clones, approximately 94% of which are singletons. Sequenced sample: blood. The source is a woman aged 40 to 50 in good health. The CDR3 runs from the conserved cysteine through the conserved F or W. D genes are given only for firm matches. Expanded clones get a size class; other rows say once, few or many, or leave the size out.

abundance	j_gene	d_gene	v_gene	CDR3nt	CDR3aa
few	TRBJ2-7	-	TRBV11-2	TGTGCCAGCAGCTTAACACGGGAACCCTACGAGCAGTACTTC	CASSLTREPYEQYF
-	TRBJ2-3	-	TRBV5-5	TGTGCCAGCAGCTCGGGGTCTGCCAGGATGGATACGCAGTATTTT	CASSSGSARMDTQYF
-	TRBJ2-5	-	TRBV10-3	TGTGCCATCAGTGATGTCGCGATGCGGGGGCGTCGGGAGACCCAGTACTTC	CAISDVAMRGRRETQYF
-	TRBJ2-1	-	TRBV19	TGTGCCAGTACCTCGGGGCCGGGACCAGCGGCTCGTGAGCAGTTCTTC	CASTSGPGPAAREQFF
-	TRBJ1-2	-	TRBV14	TGTGCCAGCAGCCAGTCGACAACCTACTATGGCTACACCTTC	CASSQSTTYYGYTF
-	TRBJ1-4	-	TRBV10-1	TGCGCCAGCAGCCGAATGGGGACCGGGGAACTGCTTTTT	CASSRMGTGELLF
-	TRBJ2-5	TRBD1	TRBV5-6	TGTGCCAGCAGCTTTAAGGACAGGGATTTTGGGACCCAGTACTTC	CASSFKDRDFGTQYF
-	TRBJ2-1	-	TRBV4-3	TGCGCCAGCAGCCAAGATCATCCGGGGGGCCTTGGAGGCAATGAGCAGTTCTTC	CASSQDHPGGLGGNEQFF
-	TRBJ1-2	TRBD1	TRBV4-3	TGCGCCAGCAGCCACCCGGACAGGGCCTATGGCTACACCTTC	CASSHPDRAYGYTF
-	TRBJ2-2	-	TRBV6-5	TGTGCCAGCAGTTCCAGGACCGGGGAGCTGTTTTTT	CASSSRTGELFF
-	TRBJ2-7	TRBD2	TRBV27	TGTGCCAGCAGCTTGGAATTAGCGGGAACCTACGAGCAGTACTTC	CASSLELAGTYEQYF
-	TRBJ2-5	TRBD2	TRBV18	TGTGCCAGCTCACCCCCGGGGGGACGGGAGACCCAGTACTTC	CASSPPGGRETQYF
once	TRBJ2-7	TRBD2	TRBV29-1	TGCAGCGTTGAAGATCAGGCGGGGGAGAACTACGAGCAGTACTTC	CSVEDQAGENYEQYF
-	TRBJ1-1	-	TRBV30	TGTGCCTGGAGTGTGGGGGGTTGGGACACTGAAGCTTTCTTT	CAWSVGGWDTEAFF
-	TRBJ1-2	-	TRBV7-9	TGTGCCAGCAGCTTAGCGTCAGGGCCGTATGGCTACACCTTC	CASSLASGPYGYTF
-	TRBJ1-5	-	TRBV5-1	TGCGCCAGCAGCCCCGGAGAGAATCAGCCCCAGCATTTT	CASSPGENQPQHF
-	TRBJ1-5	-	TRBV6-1	TGTGCCAGCAGTGAAGTCCCGGCCCAGCCCCAGCATTTT	CASSEVPAQPQHF
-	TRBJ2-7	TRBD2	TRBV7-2	TGTGCCAGCAGCCCCCAGGTGCGGGAGACCTACGAGCAGTACTTC	CASSPQVRETYEQYF
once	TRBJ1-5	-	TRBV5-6	TGTGCCAGCAGCTTAAACAGGGCCGCCCAGCCCCAGCATTTT	CASSLNRAAQPQHF
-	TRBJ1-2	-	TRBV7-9	TGTGCCAGCAGCCCCCGCCCTGGACAGCCCTATGGCTACACCTTC	CASSPRPGQPYGYTF
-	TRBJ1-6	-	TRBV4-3	TGCGCCAGCAGCCAAGTGTCAGCGGGTCCTTCACCCCTCCACTTT	CASSQVSAGPSPLHF
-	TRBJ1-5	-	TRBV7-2	TGTGCCAGCAGCTTAATCCTTGGGGACAATCAGCCCCAGCATTTT	CASSLILGDNQPQHF
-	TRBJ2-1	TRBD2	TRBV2	TGTGCCAGCAGTGCAAGCGGGATTTTGATAGATGAGCAGTTCTTC	CASSASGILIDEQFF
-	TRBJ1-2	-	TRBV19	TGTGCCAGTAGTATATTAGGGGAAAATGGCTACACCTTC	CASSILGENGYTF
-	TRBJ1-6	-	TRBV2	TGTGCCAGCAGGGAGCCCAGGAGTAGGGGGGCACCCCTCCACTTT	CASREPRSRGAPLHF
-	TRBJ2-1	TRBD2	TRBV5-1	TGCGCCAGCAGCTTGGGGCCCCTAGCGGGAGGGCGTAATGAGCAGTTCTTC	CASSLGPLAGGRNEQFF
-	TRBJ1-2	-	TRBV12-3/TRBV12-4	TGTGCCAGCAGTTTAGAGGACCCCTATGGCTACACCTTC	CASSLEDPYGYTF
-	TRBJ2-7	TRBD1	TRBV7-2	TGTGCCAGCAGCCCCCAGCAGGGGGTCTACGAGCAGTACTTC	CASSPQQGVYEQYF
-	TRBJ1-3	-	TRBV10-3	TGTGCCATCAGTGAGTCGACGGACAGCCCAAACACCATATATTTT	CAISESTDSPNTIYF
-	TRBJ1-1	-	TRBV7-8	TGTGCCAGCAGCTTAGATGGTCGGGGCGACACTGAAGCTTTCTTT	CASSLDGRGDTEAFF
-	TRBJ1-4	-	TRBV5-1	TGCGCCAGCAGCCCAGACAGAGGAAATGAAAAACTGTTTTTT	CASSPDRGNEKLFF
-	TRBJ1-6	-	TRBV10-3	TGTGCCATCAGTGAGGTCGACGGTTATAATTCACCCCTCCACTTT	CAISEVDGYNSPLHF
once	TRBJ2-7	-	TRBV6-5	TGTGCCAGCAGGAAACCGGGACTCTACGAGCAGTACTTC	CASRKPGLYEQYF
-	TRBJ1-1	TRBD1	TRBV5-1	TGCGCCAGCAGCTTGGCCTTCGGGACAGGGAAGGCAGGCAACACTGAAGCTTTCTTT	CASSLAFGTGKAGNTEAFF
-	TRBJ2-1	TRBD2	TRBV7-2	TGTGCCAGCAGCTTAGGTGGGGGGGCCTACAATGAGCAGTTCTTC	CASSLGGGAYNEQFF
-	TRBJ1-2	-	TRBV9	TGTGCCAGCAGCGTAGACCAGGGCAGGGGAAGTGGCTACACCTTC	CASSVDQGRGSGYTF
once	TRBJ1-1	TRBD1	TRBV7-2	TGTGCCAGCAGCTTATATCAGGGGGGACAAACTGAAGCTTTCTTT	CASSLYQGGQTEAFF
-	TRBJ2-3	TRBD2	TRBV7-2	TGTGCCAGCAGCTTAAAGCGGGGATACACAGATACGCAGTATTTT	CASSLKRGYTDTQYF
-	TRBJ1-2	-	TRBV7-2	TGTGCCAGCAGCCCGGGCCAACGAGGTGGCTACACCTTC	CASSPGQRGGYTF
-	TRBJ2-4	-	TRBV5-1	TGCGCCAGCAGCCCCGAAGGGGCGTTAAACATTCAGTACTTC	CASSPEGALNIQYF